The 5 T cell receptor beta chains below all came from one sample that was sequenced in a study of Graves' ophthalmopathy and Graves' hyperthyroidism (dated by TCRdb to 2016 to 2019). Sequencing used an Illumina HiSeq 2000. For repertoire sequencing, TCR beta CDR3 regions were amplified from RNA transcripts. The first round was an RT-PCR using HTBI primers with the Qiagen OneStep RT-PCR kit, and this first round was followed by a second-round multiplex PCR, then size selection and purification. The public reads were reprocessed in TCRdb via fastp at Q25 and MiXCR, keeping in-frame beta chains. Every distinct CDR3 protein forms one entry, paired with its most common genes and DNA. The sample records 500,000 to 700,000 distinct CDR3 sequences, roughly 39% of which are singletons. The ten largest make up roughly 4.5% of the sample. The specimen was peripheral blood or thyroid tissue (not recorded which). The receptors originated from an adult man with Graves' hyperthyroidism.

This clonotype was recorded once. The gene calls are TRBV7-8 and TRBJ2-5; D perhaps matches TRBD2 (6 bases). This CDR3 has 14 residues. CDR1 and CDR2 (germline): SGHVS, FQNEAQ. Trimming left V 5 bases short and J 4 bases short, with 14 bases between. The CDR3 DNA reads TGTGCCAGCAGCCAAGTGGGTAGCGGAGAGACCCAGTACTTC. Translated: CASSQVGSGETQYF.

The chain couples TRBV7-2 to TRBJ1-2; 7 bases line up with TRBD1. The junction had 24 bases not matched to a gene; V was cut back by 1 base and J by 7 bases. Germline CDR1 is SGHTA and CDR2 is FQGNSA. This CDR3 region has 20 residues. The CDR3 is CASSLGARGVQGNVFLGYTF. The CDR3 coding sequence is TGTGCCAGCAGCTTAGGGGCCCGGGGTGTACAGGGGAATGTTTTTCTTGGCTACACCTTC. Full variable domain (remainder filled in from reference TRBV7-2 and TRBJ1-2): GAGVSQSPSNKVTEKGKDVELRCDPISGHTALYWYRQSLGQGLEFLIYFQGNSAPDKSGLPSDRFSAERTGGSVSTLTIQRTQQEDSAVYLCASSLGARGVQGNVFLGYTFGSGTRLTVV.

This clonotype was seen at least ten times. CDR3 loop: CASSFEGRATYEQYF. The CDR3 region has the DNA TGTGCCAGCAGCTTTGAAGGCAGGGCTACCTACGAGCAGTACTTC. V and J are TRBV11-2 and TRBJ2-7, with D perhaps matching TRBD1 (5 bases). The CDR3 extends over 15 amino acids. Per germline, CDR1 SGHAT and CDR2 FQNNGV. V dropped 3 bases and J dropped 2 bases, with 14 bases sitting between them.

This clonotype has a count of ten or more. For the CDR3, the DNA is TGTGCCAGCAGCTCCGGGAAGACAGGGAGGGCCAAAGAGACCCAGTACTTC. This gives the protein CASSSGKTGRAKETQYF. The V gene is TRBV7-8, the J gene TRBJ2-5; D is tentatively TRBD1 or TRBD2 (7 bases each). Germline CDR1 and CDR2: SGHVS and FQNEAQ. V lost 4 bases, J lost 3 bases, and 21 bases lay in between. The CDR3 is 17 amino acids. The variable domain in full, with the rest retrieved from reference TRBV7-8 and TRBJ2-5, is GAGVSQSPRYKVAKRGQDVALRCDPISGHVSLFWYQQALGQGPEFLTYFQNEAQLDKSGLPSDRFFAERPEGSVSTLKIQRTQQEDSAVYLCASSSGKTGRAKETQYFGPGTRLLVL.

The chain joins TRBV7-2 to TRBJ1-3, with a tentative D call TRBD1 (5 bases). Trimming cost V 4 bases and J 7 bases, with 14 bases left between them. CDR1 and CDR2 (germline): SGHTA, FQGNSA. The CDR3 contains 14 residues. The CDR3 region has the DNA TGTGCCAGCAGCTCGACGGGACGGCGGAACACCATATATTTT. It yields the protein CASSSTGRRNTIYF.